This TCR beta chain was sequenced for a study of T cell changes during pregnancy in multiple sclerosis. The CDR3 loop spans 14 amino acids. Trimming took 2 bases from V and 2 from J; bases not matched to a gene: 2. Germline V gene sequence: CDR1 SGHTA, CDR2 FQGNSA. Sequencing was performed with immunoSEQ multiplex PCR; in TCRdb, only in-frame clones are kept and a portion is missing. The data contain some 46,000 clones, more than 85% of them singletons. The sample was peripheral blood, taken in the third trimester of pregnancy. This chain joins TRBV7-2 and TRBJ2-5, with TRBD1 matching over 7 bases. This clonotype was sampled from a female donor with multiple sclerosis, enrolled in a pregnancy study. The CDR3 protein is CASSLPGQQETQYF. CDR3 coding DNA: TGTGCCAGCAGCTTACCGGGACAGCAAGAGACCCAGTACTTC.